This TCR beta chain originates from a study of T cell responses to AZD1222 COVID-19 vaccine. Profiling relied on immunoSEQ multiplex PCR, and the TCRdb table lists in-frame clones only, not all of them. The sample shows hundreds of thousands of clones, about 93% of them seen only once. V lost 2 bases to trimming and J lost 4 bases, with 2 bases between them. CDR3 length equals 12 residues. Germline V gene sequence: CDR1 SGHTA, CDR2 FQGNSA. V gene TRBV7-2 combines with J gene TRBJ1-4; D call uncertain. This sequence was found in an adult in good health. The source material was peripheral blood, sampled on day 0 of MenACWY control vaccination. Here the CDR3 reads CASSLINEKLFF. The CDR3 nucleotides read TGTGCCAGCAGCTTAATTAATGAAAAACTGTTTTTT.